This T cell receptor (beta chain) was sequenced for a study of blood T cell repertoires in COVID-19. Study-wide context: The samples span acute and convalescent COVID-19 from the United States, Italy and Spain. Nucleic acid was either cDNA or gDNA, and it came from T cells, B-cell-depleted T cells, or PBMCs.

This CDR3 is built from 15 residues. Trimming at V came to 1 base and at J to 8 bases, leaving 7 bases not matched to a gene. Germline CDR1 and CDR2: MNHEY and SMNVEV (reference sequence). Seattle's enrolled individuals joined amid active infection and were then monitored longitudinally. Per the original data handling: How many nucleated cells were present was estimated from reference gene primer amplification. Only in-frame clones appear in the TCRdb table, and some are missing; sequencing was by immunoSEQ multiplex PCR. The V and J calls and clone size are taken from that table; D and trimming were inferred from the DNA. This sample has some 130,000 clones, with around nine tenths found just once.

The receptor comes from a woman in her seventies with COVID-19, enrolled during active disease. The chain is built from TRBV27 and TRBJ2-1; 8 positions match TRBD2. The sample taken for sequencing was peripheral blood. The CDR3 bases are TGTGCCAGCAGTTTATGGGGCGGGGGGTCACATGAGCAGTTCTTC. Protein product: CASSLWGGGSHEQFF.